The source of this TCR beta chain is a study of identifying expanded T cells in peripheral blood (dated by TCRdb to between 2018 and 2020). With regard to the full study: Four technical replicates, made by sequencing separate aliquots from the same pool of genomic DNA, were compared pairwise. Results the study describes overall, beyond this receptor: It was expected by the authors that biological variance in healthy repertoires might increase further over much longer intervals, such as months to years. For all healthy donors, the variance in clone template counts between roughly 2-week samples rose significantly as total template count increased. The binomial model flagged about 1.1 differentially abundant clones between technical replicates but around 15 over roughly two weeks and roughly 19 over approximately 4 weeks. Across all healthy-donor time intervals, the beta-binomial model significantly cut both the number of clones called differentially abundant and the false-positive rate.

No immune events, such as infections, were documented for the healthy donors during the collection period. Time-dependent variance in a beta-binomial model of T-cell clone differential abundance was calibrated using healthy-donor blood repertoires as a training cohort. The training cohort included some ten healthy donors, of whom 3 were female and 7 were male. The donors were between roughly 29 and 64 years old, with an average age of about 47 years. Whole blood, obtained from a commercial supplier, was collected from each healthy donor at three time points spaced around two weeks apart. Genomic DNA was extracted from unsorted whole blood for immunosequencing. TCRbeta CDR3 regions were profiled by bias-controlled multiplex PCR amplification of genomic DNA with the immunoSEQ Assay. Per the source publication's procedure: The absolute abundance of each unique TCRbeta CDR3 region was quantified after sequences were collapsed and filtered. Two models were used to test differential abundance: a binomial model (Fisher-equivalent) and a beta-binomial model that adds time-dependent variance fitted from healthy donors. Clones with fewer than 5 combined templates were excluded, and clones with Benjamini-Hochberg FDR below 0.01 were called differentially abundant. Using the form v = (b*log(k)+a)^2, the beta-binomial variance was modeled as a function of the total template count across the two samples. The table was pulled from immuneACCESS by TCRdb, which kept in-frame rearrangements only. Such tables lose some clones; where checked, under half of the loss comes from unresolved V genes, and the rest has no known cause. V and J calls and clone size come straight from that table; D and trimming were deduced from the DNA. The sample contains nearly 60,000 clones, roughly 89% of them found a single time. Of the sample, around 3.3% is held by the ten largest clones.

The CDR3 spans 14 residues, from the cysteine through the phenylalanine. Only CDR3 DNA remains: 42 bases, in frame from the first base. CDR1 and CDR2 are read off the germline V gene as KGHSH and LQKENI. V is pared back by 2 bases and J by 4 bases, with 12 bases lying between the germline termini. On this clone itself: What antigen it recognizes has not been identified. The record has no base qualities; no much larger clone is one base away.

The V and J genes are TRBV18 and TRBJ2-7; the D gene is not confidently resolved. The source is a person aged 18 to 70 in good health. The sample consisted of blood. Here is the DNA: TGTGCCAGCTCACCAAGTTTAGGCGGATACGAGCAGTACTTC. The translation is CASSPSLGGYEQYF. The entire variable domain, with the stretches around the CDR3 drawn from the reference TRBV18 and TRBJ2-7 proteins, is NAGVMQNPRHLVRRRGQEARLRCSPMKGHSHVYWYRQLPEEGLKFMVYLQKENIIDESGMPKERFSAEFPKEGPSILRIQQVVRGDSAAYFCASSPSLGGYEQYFGPGTRLTVT.